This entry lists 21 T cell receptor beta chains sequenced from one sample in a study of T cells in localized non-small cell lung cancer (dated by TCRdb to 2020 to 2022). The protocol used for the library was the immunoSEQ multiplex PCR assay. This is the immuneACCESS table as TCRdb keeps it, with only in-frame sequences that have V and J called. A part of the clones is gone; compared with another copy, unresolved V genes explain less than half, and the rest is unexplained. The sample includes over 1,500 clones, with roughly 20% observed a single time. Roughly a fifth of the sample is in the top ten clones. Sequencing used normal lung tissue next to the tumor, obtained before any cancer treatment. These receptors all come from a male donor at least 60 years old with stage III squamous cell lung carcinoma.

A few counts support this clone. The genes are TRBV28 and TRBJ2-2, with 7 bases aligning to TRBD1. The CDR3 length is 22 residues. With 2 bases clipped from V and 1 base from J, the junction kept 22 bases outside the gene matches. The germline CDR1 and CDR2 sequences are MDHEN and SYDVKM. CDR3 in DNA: TGTGCCAGCAGTTTAATAATCGGCACATACCAGGGGGAGCGGAGGAACACCGGGGAGCTGTTTTTT. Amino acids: CASSLIIGTYQGERRNTGELFF.

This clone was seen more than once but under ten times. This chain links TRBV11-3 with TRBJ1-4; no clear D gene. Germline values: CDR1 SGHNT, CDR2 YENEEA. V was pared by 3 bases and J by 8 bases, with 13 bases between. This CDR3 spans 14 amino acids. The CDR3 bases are TGTGCCAGCAGCTTGGATCGGGTGTCCGAAAAACTGTTTTTT. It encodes CASSLDRVSEKLFF. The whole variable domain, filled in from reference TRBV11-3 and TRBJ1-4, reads EAGVVQSPRYKIIEKKQPVAFWCNPISGHNTLYWYLQNLGQGPELLIRYENEEAVDDSQLPKDRFSAERLKGVDSTLKIQPAELGDSAVYLCASSLDRVSEKLFFGSGTQLSVL.

The CDR3 spells CATELAVGAQNTEAFF. Here the CDR3 DNA reads TGTGCCACCGAACTCGCGGTGGGGGCGCAAAACACTGAAGCTTTCTTT. The chain combines TRBV6-8 with TRBJ1-1; D might be TRBD1 (6 bases). Deletions cut 10 bases from V and 2 bases from J, with 23 bases between. The CDR3 length is 16 residues. CDR1 is MNHGY, CDR2 SAAAGT, per germline.

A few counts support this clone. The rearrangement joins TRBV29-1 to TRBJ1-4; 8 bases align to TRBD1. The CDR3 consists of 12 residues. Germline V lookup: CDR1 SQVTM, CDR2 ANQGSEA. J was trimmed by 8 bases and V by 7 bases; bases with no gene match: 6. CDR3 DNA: TGCAGCGCTCGCAGGGGGCGAGAAAAACTGTTTTTT. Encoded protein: CSARRGREKLFF.

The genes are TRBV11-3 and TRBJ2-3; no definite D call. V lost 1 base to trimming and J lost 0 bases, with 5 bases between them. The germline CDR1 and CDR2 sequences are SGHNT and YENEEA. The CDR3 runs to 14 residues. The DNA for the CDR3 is TGTGCCAGCAGCTTAGTGGACAGCACAGATACGCAGTATTTT. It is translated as CASSLVDSTDTQYF.

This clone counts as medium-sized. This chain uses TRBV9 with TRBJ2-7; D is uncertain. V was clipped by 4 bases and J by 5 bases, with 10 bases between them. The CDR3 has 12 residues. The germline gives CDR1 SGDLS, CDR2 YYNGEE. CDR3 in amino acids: CASSPSGHEQYF. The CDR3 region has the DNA TGTGCCAGCAGCCCCAGTGGCCACGAGCAGTACTTC.

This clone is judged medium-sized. CDR3 DNA sequence: TGTGCCAGCAGCCTGAACCTCGCGGACAGAAACTATGGCTACACCTTC. It yields the protein CASSLNLADRNYGYTF. The chain is built from TRBV11-3 and TRBJ1-2; tentatively, D is TRBD1 (6 bases). CDR3 size: 16 residues. Germline V CDR1 and CDR2: SGHNT, YENEEA. V was trimmed by 5 bases and J by 2 bases, leaving 18 bases between them. Drawing the rest from reference TRBV11-3 and TRBJ1-2, the complete variable domain is EAGVVQSPRYKIIEKKQPVAFWCNPISGHNTLYWYLQNLGQGPELLIRYENEEAVDDSQLPKDRFSAERLKGVDSTLKIQPAELGDSAVYLCASSLNLADRNYGYTFGSGTRLTVV.

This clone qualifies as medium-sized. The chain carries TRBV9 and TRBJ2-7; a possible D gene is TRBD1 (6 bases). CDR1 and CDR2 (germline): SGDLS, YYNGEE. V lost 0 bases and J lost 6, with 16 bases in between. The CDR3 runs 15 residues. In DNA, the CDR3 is TGTGCCAGCAGCGTAGGAGGGGGAGTGGCTACCGAGCAGTACTTC. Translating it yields CASSVGGGVATEQYF.

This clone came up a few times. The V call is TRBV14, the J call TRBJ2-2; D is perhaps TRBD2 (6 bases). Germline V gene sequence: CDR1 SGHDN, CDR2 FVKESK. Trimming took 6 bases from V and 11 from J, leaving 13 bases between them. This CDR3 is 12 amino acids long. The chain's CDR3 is CASRSGGVELFF. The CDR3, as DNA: TGTGCCAGCAGAAGTGGCGGGGTCGAGCTGTTTTTT. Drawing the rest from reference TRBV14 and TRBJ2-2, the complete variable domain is EAGVTQFPSHSVIEKGQTVTLRCDPISGHDNLYWYRRVMGKEIKFLLHFVKESKQDESGMPNNRFLAERTGGTYSTLKVQPAELEDSGVYFCASRSGGVELFFGEGSRLTVL.

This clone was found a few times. The CDR3 DNA follows: TGTGCCAGCAGCGTAGCCCCCGGGTCGCGGGGATCTTCTTACAATGAGCAGTTCTTC. Translated, it gives CASSVAPGSRGSSYNEQFF. This chain links TRBV9 with TRBJ2-1; TRBD2 is a possible D gene (6 bases). V gave up 0 bases and J gave up 4 bases, with 23 bases separating them. The germline V gene has CDR1 SGDLS and CDR2 YYNGEE. There are 19 residues in the CDR3.

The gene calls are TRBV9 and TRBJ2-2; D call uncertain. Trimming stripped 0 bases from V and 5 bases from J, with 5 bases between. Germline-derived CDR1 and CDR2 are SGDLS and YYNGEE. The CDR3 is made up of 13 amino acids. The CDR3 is CASSVDLTGELFF. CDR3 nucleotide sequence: TGTGCCAGCAGCGTAGACCTAACCGGGGAGCTGTTTTTT.

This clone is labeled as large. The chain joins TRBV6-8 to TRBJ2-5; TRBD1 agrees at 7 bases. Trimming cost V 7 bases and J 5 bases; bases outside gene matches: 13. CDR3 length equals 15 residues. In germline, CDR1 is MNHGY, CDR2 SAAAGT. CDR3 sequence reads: CASTQRWQGVETQYF. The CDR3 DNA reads TGTGCCAGCACTCAAAGGTGGCAGGGGGTGGAGACCCAGTACTTC.

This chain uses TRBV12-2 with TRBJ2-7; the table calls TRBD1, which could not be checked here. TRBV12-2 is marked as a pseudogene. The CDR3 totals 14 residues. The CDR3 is CARSALDRSYEQYF. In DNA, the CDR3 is TGTGCCCGGTCGGCGTTGGACAGATCATACGAGCAGTACTTC.

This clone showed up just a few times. CDR3 in amino acids: CASSGPQGAPTITGELFF. CDR3 nucleotide sequence: TGTGCCAGCAGCGGACCACAGGGGGCCCCAACTATCACCGGGGAGCTGTTTTTT. The chain uses TRBV11-3 and TRBJ2-2; 9 positions match TRBD1. CDR1 and CDR2 (germline): SGHNT, YENEEA. CDR3 size: 18 residues. The J segment lost 4 bases and the V segment lost 5 bases, leaving 14 bases of the junction unmatched.

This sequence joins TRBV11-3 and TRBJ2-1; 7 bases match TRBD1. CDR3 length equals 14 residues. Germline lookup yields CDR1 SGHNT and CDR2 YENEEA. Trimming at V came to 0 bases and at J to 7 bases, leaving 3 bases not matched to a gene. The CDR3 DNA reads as TGTGCCAGCAGCTTAGAGAGGGGGCATAATGAGCAGTTCTTC. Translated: CASSLERGHNEQFF.

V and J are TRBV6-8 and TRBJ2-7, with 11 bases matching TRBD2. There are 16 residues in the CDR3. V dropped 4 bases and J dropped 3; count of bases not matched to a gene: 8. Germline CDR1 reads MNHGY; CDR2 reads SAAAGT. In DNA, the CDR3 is TGTGCCAGCAGTTGGAGTCTAGCGGGGGGCCTCTACGAGCAGTACTTC. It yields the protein CASSWSLAGGLYEQYF.

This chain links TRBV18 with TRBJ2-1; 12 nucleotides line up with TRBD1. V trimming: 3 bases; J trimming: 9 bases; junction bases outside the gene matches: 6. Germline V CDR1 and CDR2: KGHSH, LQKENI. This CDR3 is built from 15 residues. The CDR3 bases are TGTGCCAGCTCACCCGCCGGGACAGGGGGCGTTGAGCAGTTCTTC. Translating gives CASSPAGTGGVEQFF.

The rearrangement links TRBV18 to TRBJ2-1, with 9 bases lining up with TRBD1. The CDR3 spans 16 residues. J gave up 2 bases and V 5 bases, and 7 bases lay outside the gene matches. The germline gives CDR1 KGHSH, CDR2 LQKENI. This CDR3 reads CASSDSGTGTYNEQFF. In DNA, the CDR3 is TGTGCCAGCTCAGACTCCGGGACAGGGACCTACAATGAGCAGTTCTTC.

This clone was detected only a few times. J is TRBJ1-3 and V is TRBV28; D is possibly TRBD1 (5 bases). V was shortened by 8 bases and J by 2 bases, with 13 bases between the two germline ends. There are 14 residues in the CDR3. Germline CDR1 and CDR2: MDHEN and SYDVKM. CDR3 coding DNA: TGTGCCAGCCGATCAGGGAATCCTGGAAACACCATATATTTT. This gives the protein CASRSGNPGNTIYF.

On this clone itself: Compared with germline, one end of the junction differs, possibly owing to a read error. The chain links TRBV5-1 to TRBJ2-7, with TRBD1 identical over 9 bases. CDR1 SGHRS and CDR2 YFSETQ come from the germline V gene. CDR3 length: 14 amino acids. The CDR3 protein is CASRLGTGTYEQYF. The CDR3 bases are TGCGCCAGCAGGTTGGGGACAGGGACCTACGAGCAGTACTTC. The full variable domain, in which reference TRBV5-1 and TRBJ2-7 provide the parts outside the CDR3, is KAGVTQTPRYLIKTRGQQVTLSCSPISGHRSVSWYQQTPGQGLQFLFEYFSETQRNKGNFPGRFSGRQFSNSRSEMNVSTLELGDSALYLCASRLGTGTYEQYFGPGTRLTVT.

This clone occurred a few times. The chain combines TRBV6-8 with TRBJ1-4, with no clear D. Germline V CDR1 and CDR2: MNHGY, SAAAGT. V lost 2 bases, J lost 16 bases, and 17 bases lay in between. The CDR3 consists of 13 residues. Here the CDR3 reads CASSYGTANDPFF. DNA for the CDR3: TGTGCCAGCAGTTACGGTACCGCTAACGATCCGTTTTTT.